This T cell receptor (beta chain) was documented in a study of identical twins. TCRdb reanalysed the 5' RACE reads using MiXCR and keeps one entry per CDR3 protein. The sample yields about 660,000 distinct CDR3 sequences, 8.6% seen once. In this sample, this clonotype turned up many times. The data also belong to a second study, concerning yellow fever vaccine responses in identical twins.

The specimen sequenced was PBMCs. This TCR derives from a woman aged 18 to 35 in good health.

This CDR3 is CASSQEGQGAFNSPLHF. The CDR3 DNA sequence: TGTGCCAGCAGCCAAGAGGGTCAGGGGGCGTTTAATTCACCCCTCCACTTT. This sequence joins TRBV3-1 and TRBJ1-6; 8 positions match TRBD1. The CDR3 runs to 17 residues. Germline trimming cut 0 bases from V and 6 bases from J; bases unmatched to any gene: 7. The germline CDR1 and CDR2 sequences are LGHDT and YNNKEL (reference sequence). The full variable domain, completed using reference TRBV3-1 and TRBJ1-6, is DTAVSQTPKYLVTQMGNDKSIKCEQNLGHDTMYWYKQDSKKFLKIMFSYNNKELIINETVPNRFSPKSPDKAHLNLHINSLELGDSAVYFCASSQEGQGAFNSPLHFGNGTRLTVT.